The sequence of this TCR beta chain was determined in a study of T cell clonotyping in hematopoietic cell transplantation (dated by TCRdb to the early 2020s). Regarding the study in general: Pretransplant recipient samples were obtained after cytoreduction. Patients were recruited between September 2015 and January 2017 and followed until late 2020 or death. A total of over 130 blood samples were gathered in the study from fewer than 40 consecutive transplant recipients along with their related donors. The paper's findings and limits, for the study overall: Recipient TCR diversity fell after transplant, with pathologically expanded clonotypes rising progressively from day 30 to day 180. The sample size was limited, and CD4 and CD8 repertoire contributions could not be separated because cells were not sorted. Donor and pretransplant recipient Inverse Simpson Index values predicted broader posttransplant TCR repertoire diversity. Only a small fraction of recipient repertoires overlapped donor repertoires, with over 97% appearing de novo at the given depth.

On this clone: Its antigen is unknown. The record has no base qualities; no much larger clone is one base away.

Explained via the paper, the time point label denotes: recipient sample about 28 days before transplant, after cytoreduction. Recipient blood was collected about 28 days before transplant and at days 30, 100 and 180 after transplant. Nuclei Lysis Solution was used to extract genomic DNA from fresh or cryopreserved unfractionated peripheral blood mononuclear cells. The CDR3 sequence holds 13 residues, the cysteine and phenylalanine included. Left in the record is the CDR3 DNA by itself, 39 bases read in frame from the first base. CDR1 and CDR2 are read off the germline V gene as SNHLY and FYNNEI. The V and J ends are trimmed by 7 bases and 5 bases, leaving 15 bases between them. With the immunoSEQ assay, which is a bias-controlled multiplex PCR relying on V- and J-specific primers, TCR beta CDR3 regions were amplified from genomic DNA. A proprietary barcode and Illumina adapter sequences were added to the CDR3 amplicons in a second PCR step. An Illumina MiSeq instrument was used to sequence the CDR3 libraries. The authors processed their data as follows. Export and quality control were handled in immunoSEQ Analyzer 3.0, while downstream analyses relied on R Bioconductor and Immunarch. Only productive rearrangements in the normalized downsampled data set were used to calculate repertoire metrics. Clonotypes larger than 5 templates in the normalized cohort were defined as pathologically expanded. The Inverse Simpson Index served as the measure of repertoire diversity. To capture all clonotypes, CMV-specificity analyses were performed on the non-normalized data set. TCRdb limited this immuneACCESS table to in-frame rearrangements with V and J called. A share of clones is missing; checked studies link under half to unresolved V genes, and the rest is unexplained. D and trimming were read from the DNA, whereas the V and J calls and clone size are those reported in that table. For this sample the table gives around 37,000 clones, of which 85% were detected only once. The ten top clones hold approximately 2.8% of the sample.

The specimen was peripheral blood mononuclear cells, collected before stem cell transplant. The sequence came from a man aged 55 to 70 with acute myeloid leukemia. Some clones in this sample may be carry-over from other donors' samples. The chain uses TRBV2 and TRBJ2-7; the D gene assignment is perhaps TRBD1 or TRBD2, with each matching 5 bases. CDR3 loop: CASNRGVEDEQYF. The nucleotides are TGTGCCAGCAACCGAGGGGTCGAGGACGAGCAGTACTTC.